This TCR beta chain stems from a study of blood T cell repertoires in COVID-19. Per the original data handling: The authors estimated nucleated cell counts from reference gene primer amplification. Measured with immunoSEQ multiplex PCR; TCRdb has only the in-frame clones, and not every one. The V and J calls and the clone size are those of that table, but D and trimming were determined from the DNA. The sample comprises roughly 88,000 clones, over 80% of which are singletons, and 16% rests with the top ten. The CDR3 spans 13 residues. The V gene lost 0 bases and the J gene lost 1 base, with 4 bases spanning the gap.

The sequence was collected from an elderly woman with active or convalescent COVID-19. The sample consisted of peripheral blood. The rearrangement uses TRBV12-3 or TRBV12-4 and TRBJ2-7; D is unclear. CDR3: CASSLARSYEQYF. In nucleotides, the CDR3 is TGTGCCAGCAGTTTAGCGCGTTCCTACGAGCAGTACTTC.